Below, 5 T cell receptor beta chains from the same sample are listed, as sequenced in a study of blood T cell repertoires in COVID-19. The protocol was immunoSEQ multiplex PCR, while the TCRdb copy is restricted to in-frame clones and leaves out a portion. This sample has more than 80,000 clones, with approximately 86% found just once. Sequencing was carried out using peripheral blood. All receptors come from a man older than 75 with acute or convalescent COVID-19.

The genes are TRBV6-5 and TRBJ1-5; tentative D call: TRBD1 (5 bases). Trimming cost V 7 bases and J 0 bases, with 13 bases left between them. Germline V gives CDR1 MNHEY, CDR2 SVGAGI. This CDR3 spans 15 amino acids. The CDR3 nucleotides are TGTGCCAGCAAGATACAGGTTTATAGCAATCAGCCCCAGCATTTT. This gives the protein CASKIQVYSNQPQHF.

The J gene is TRBJ1-2, the V gene TRBV28, with 7 bases that match TRBD1. Germline CDR1 and CDR2: MDHEN and SYDVKM. The CDR3 is made up of 13 amino acids. V lost 6 bases to trimming and J lost 4 bases; unmatched junction nucleotides: 5. CDR3 amino acids: CASSSGQVYGYTF. The CDR3 nucleotides read TGTGCCAGCAGCTCCGGACAGGTCTATGGCTACACCTTC.

V usage is TRBV6-4 and J usage is TRBJ1-5; D may be TRBD1 (6 bases). V was shortened by 9 bases and J by 5 bases, with 11 bases between the two germline ends. The germline CDR1 and CDR2 sequences are MRHNA and SNTAGT. The CDR3 is 12 residues long. In nucleotides, the CDR3 is TGTGCCAGGGGGAGGGGGGATCAGCCCCAGCATTTT. This translates into CARGRGDQPQHF.

The V and J genes are TRBV9 and TRBJ2-3, with 7 positions matching TRBD2. V was clipped by 10 bases and J by 1 base; unmatched bases: 6. Per germline, CDR1 SGDLS and CDR2 YYNGEE. CDR3 length equals 13 residues. CDR3 loop: CASGEGGTDTQYF. Written as DNA, the CDR3 is TGTGCCTCCGGGGAGGGAGGCACAGATACGCAGTATTTT. Variable domain in full (rest from reference TRBV9 and TRBJ2-3): DSGVTQTPKHLITATGQRVTLRCSPRSGDLSVYWYQQSLDQGLQFLIQYYNGEERAKGNILERFSAQQFPDLHSELNLSSLELGDSALYFCASGEGGTDTQYFGPGTRLTVL.

This chain connects TRBV7-9 to TRBJ1-1; 8 positions agree with TRBD1. V shed 11 bases and J 5 bases; nucleotides not matched to a gene: 10. The CDR3 spans 13 residues. Germline values: CDR1 SEHNR, CDR2 FQNEAQ (reference sequence). CDR3 loop: CAGARGQATEAFF. CDR3 sequence (DNA): TGTGCCGGGGCGCGGGGACAGGCAACTGAAGCTTTCTTT.